This TCR beta chain was captured in a study of T-cell reconstitution after alpha-beta-depleted transplantation in children. Researchers prepared the TCRbeta library using unique molecular identifiers, the study reports. In TCRdb, the PCR reads were re-called with MiXCR into one record per CDR3 protein. Of about 460,000 distinct CDR3 sequences listed, around 13% are singletons. Trimming stripped 3 bases from V and 8 bases from J, with 10 bases between. The CDR3 consists of 12 residues. The chain has TRBV12-3 or TRBV12-4 and TRBJ1-2; D remains unclear. The material sequenced was PBMCs from the stem cell graft donor, taken from the stem cell graft. The clonotype was recovered from a human donor who donated a stem cell graft to a child with combined immunodeficiency. The CDR3 DNA sequence: TGTGCCAGCAGTTTTGGGGTAGAGGGCTACACCTTC. Amino acids: CASSFGVEGYTF.